This passage covers 16 T cell receptor beta chains from one sample sequenced in a study of T cells in Graves' hyperthyroidism and ophthalmopathy. RNA transcripts gave rise to amplified TCR beta CDR3 regions. Carried out on the TCR CDR3, a first-round RT-PCR used the HTBI primer set. TCRdb independently ran MiXCR on the multiplex PCR reads; one entry per CDR3 protein. Of roughly 800,000 distinct CDR3 sequences in the sample, over 35% were seen once. Sequenced sample: blood. Receptors originate from a man in his late teens or twenties with Graves' hyperthyroidism.

The V call is TRBV10-3, the J call TRBJ2-5, with a tentative D call TRBD1 (5 bases). V dropped 10 bases and J dropped 5 bases, with 23 bases sitting between them. Germline CDR1 reads ENHRY; CDR2 reads SYGVKD. This CDR3 is 15 amino acids long. CDR3 sequence (DNA): TGTGCCAGCAGCAAGGTATCAGGGCAATTGGAGACCCAGTACTTC. The encoded protein is CASSKVSGQLETQYF.

This clonotype was counted a few times. The chain is built from TRBV13 and TRBJ1-5; D is undetermined. V lost 5 bases, J lost 2 bases, and 10 bases lay in between. The CDR3 loop spans 14 amino acids. The germline CDR1 and CDR2 sequences are PRHDT and FYEKMQ (reference sequence). The CDR3 loop reads CASSRLGGNQPQHF. As DNA, the CDR3 is TGTGCCAGCAGCAGACTCGGGGGCAATCAGCCCCAGCATTTT. The full variable domain, its missing parts supplied by reference TRBV13 and TRBJ1-5, is AAGVIQSPRHLIKEKRETATLKCYPIPRHDTVYWYQQGPGQDPQFLISFYEKMQSDKGSIPDRFSAQQFSDYHSELNMSSLELGDSALYFCASSRLGGNQPQHFGDGTRLSIL.

This clonotype was picked up one time. J is TRBJ2-3 and V is TRBV6-1, with D perhaps matching TRBD1 (7 bases). The CDR3 covers 13 residues. Germline values: CDR1 MNHNS, CDR2 SASEGT. Deletions cut 11 bases from V and 6 bases from J, with 18 bases between. CDR3 in amino acids: CAGGDSGRDTQYF. The CDR3 nucleotides read TGTGCCGGCGGGGACAGCGGAAGGGATACGCAGTATTTT.

This clonotype has at least ten counts. The chain joins TRBV29-1 to TRBJ1-1; 7 bases fit TRBD1. Germline V lookup: CDR1 SQVTM, CDR2 ANQGSEA. The CDR3 has 12 amino acids. The trim removed 6 bases at V and 6 bases at J, leaving 7 bases unmatched. CDR3 in DNA: TGCAGCGTCGGCAGCAGGGGGGCTGAAGCTTTCTTT. It codes for CSVGSRGAEAFF. The full variable domain, completed using reference TRBV29-1 and TRBJ1-1, is SAVISQKPSRDICQRGTSLTIQCQVDSQVTMMFWYRQQPGQSLTLIATANQGSEATYESGFVIDKFPISRPNLTFSTLTVSNMSPEDSSIYLCSVGSRGAEAFFGQGTRLTVV.

V is TRBV29-1 and J is TRBJ1-1, with unresolved D. The germline CDR1 and CDR2 sequences are SQVTM and ANQGSEA. V was trimmed by 8 bases and J by 5 bases, leaving 18 bases between them. The CDR3 totals 13 residues. This CDR3 reads CSLRRGSLTEAFF. The CDR3 nucleotides read TGCAGCTTGAGGCGTGGGTCCTTGACTGAAGCTTTCTTT. Together with reference TRBV29-1 and TRBJ1-1, the CDR3 gives the full variable domain: SAVISQKPSRDICQRGTSLTIQCQVDSQVTMMFWYRQQPGQSLTLIATANQGSEATYESGFVIDKFPISRPNLTFSTLTVSNMSPEDSSIYLCSLRRGSLTEAFFGQGTRLTVV.

This clonotype was found a few times. The chain joins TRBV7-6 to TRBJ2-2; 8 bases agree with TRBD1. Unmatched junction bases numbered 8, after V lost 4 bases and J lost 4 bases. This CDR3 is 16 amino acids long. Germline CDR1 and CDR2: SGHVS and FNYEAQ. The CDR3 coding sequence is TGTGCCAGCAGCTCCGGACAGGGACGAGGCACCGGGGAGCTGTTTTTT. Translation: CASSSGQGRGTGELFF.

The chain employs TRBV7-2 and TRBJ1-3; possible D gene TRBD1, 6 bases. CDR3 length equals 19 residues. CDR1 is SGHTA and CDR2 is FQGNSA in the germline V gene. V lost 5 bases and J lost 2, with 25 bases in between. This CDR3 is CASSLIQGPGRLTGNTIYF. CDR3 coding DNA: TGTGCCAGCAGCCTAATCCAGGGGCCGGGACGGTTGACTGGAAACACCATATATTTT.

This clonotype came up many times. This chain uses TRBV20-1 with TRBJ1-1, with 10 positions matching TRBD1. Germline trimming cut 3 bases from V and 3 bases from J; bases unmatched to any gene: 4. CDR1 DFQATT and CDR2 SNEGSKA come from the germline V gene (reference sequence). This CDR3 is built from 14 residues. CDR3 DNA sequence: TGCAGTGCTAGGTCTGGGACAGGGGACACTGAAGCTTTCTTT. It translates to CSARSGTGDTEAFF.

This clonotype was seen a handful of times. This chain joins TRBV3-1 and TRBJ1-6, with TRBD1 identical over 7 bases. CDR3 length: 14 residues. Germline V gene lookup returns CDR1 LGHDT and CDR2 YNNKEL (reference sequence). Trimming cost V 5 bases and J 8 bases; bases outside gene matches: 6. The CDR3: CASSNRDRDSPLHF. The CDR3 DNA follows: TGTGCCAGCAGCAACCGGGACAGAGATTCACCCCTCCACTTT. The full variable domain, completed using reference TRBV3-1 and TRBJ1-6, is DTAVSQTPKYLVTQMGNDKSIKCEQNLGHDTMYWYKQDSKKFLKIMFSYNNKELIINETVPNRFSPKSPDKAHLNLHINSLELGDSAVYFCASSNRDRDSPLHFGNGTRLTVT.

There are many counts of this clonotype. The rearrangement links TRBV7-2 to TRBJ2-7; 7 bases are shared with TRBD1. Trimming removed 3 bases from V and 0 bases from J; junction bases left unmatched: 2. Germline CDR1 is SGHTA and CDR2 is FQGNSA. This CDR3 is 14 amino acids long. The CDR3 spells CASSLDRSSYEQYF. CDR3 nucleotides: TGTGCCAGCAGCTTGGACAGGAGCTCCTACGAGCAGTACTTC.

This clonotype was observed at least ten times. CDR3 sequence: CAISEKGGPYEQYF. CDR3 DNA: TGTGCCATCAGTGAGAAGGGGGGGCCCTACGAGCAGTACTTC. This rearrangement joins TRBV10-3 to TRBJ2-7, with a weak D call TRBD2 (7 bases). This CDR3 has 14 amino acids. Trimming left V 2 bases short and J 2 bases short, with 10 bases between. Germline V lookup: CDR1 ENHRY, CDR2 SYGVKD.

The table lists this clonotype with a few counts. The chain recombines TRBV6-4 with TRBJ1-6; D unclear. Trimming took 0 bases from V and 9 from J, leaving 12 bases between them. In germline, CDR1 is MRHNA, CDR2 SNTAGT. The CDR3 consists of 15 residues. In DNA, the CDR3 is TGTGCCAGCAGTGACTCGAGTGCCGGTGGTTCACCCCTCCACTTT. It is translated as CASSDSSAGGSPLHF.

V and J are TRBV30 and TRBJ1-1; D remains ambiguous. This CDR3 region has 12 residues. Trimming took off 1 base at V and 5 bases at J, with 8 bases between the two ends. Per the germline V gene, CDR1 is GTSNPN and CDR2 is SVGIG (reference sequence). CDR3 in amino acids: CAWSAARTEAFF. CDR3 coding DNA: TGTGCCTGGAGTGCGGCGAGAACTGAAGCTTTCTTT. Complete variable domain (other parts from reference TRBV30 and TRBJ1-1): SQTIHQWPATLVQPVGSPLSLECTVEGTSNPNLYWYRQAAGRGLQLLFYSVGIGQISSEVPQNLSASRPQDRQFILSSKKLLLSDSGFYLCAWSAARTEAFFGQGTRLTVV.

V is TRBV5-1 and J is TRBJ1-5; D unclear. The germline V gene encodes CDR1 SGHRS and CDR2 YFSETQ. This CDR3 spans 15 amino acids. Trimming took 4 bases from V and 0 from J, leaving 11 bases between them. The CDR3 nucleotides read TGCGCCAGCAGCCGGTGGAGTGATAGCAATCAGCCCCAGCATTTT. Translating gives CASSRWSDSNQPQHF.

The CDR3 protein is CASSPTGGSGPETQYF. DNA for the CDR3: TGTGCCAGTAGTCCCACAGGGGGCTCGGGTCCAGAGACCCAGTACTTC. The V call is TRBV19, the J call TRBJ2-5, with 9 bases matching TRBD1. Germline V gives CDR1 LNHDA, CDR2 SQIVND (reference sequence). Germline trimming cut 5 bases from V and 4 bases from J; bases unmatched to any gene: 11. This CDR3 has 16 residues.

The rearrangement joins TRBV15 to TRBJ1-1; D might be TRBD1 (5 bases). Per the germline V gene, CDR1 is LNHNV and CDR2 is YYDKDF (reference sequence). The CDR3 covers 18 residues. Trimming cost V 3 bases and J 1 base, with 21 bases left between them. Written as DNA, the CDR3 is TGTGCCACCAGCAGCGAAGGGGCAAACACCGGGCCGAACACTGAAGCTTTCTTT. Its protein product is CATSSEGANTGPNTEAFF.